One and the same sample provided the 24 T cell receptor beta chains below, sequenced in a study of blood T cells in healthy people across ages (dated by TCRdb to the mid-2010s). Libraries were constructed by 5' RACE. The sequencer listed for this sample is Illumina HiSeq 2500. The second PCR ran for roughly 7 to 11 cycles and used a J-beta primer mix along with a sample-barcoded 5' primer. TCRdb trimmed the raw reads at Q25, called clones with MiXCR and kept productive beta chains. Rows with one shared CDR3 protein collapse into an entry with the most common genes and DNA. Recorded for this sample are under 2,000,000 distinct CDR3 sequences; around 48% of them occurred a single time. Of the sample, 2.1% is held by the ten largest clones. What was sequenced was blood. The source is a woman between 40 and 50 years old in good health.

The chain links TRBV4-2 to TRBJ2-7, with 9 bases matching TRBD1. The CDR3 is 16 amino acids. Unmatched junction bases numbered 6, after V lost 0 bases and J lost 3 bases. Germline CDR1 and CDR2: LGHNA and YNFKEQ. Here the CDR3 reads CASSQDTGGINYEQYF. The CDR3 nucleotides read TGTGCCAGCAGCCAAGATACAGGGGGCATTAACTACGAGCAGTACTTC.

CDR3 residues: CASSPAGGGHNEQYF. The CDR3 nucleotides are TGTGCCAGCAGCCCGGCGGGCGGGGGACACAATGAGCAGTACTTC. V gene TRBV4-2 combines with J gene TRBJ2-7; the D gene is possibly TRBD2 (7 bases). This CDR3 spans 15 amino acids. The germline V gene encodes CDR1 LGHNA and CDR2 YNFKEQ. Trimming stripped 4 bases from V and 7 bases from J, with 20 bases between.

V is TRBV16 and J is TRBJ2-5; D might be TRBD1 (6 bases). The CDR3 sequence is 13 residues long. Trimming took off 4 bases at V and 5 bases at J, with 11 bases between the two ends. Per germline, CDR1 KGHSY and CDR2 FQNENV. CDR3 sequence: CASSRDIGETQYF. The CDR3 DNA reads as TGTGCCAGCAGCCGGGACATCGGGGAGACCCAGTACTTC.

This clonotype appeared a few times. The CDR3 protein is CSAVGNQETQYF. The DNA of the CDR3 is TGCAGTGCCGTGGGAAACCAAGAGACCCAGTACTTC. The chain employs TRBV20-1 and TRBJ2-5; D is ambiguous. The CDR3 is made up of 12 amino acids. V was trimmed by 6 bases and J by 0 bases, leaving 8 bases between them. CDR1 is DFQATT and CDR2 is SNEGSKA in the germline V gene (reference sequence).

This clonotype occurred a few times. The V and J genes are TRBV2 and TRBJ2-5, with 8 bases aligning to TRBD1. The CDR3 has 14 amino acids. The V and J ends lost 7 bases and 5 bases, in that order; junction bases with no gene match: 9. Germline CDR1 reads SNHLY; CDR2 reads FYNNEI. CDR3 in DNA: TGTGCCAGCATTCTCGACAGGGGCCGGGAGACCCAGTACTTC. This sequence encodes CASILDRGRETQYF.

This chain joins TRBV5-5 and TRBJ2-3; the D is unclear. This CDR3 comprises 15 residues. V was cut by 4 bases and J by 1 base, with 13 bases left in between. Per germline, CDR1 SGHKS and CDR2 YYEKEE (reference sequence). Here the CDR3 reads CASSRSDFGTDTQYF. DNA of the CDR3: TGTGCCAGCAGCCGAAGTGACTTCGGCACAGATACGCAGTATTTT. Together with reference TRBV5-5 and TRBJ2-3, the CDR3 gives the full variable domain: DAGVTQSPTHLIKTRGQQVTLRCSPISGHKSVSWYQQVLGQGPQFIFQYYEKEERGRGNFPDRFSARQFPNYSSELNVNALLLGDSALYLCASSRSDFGTDTQYFGPGTRLTVL.

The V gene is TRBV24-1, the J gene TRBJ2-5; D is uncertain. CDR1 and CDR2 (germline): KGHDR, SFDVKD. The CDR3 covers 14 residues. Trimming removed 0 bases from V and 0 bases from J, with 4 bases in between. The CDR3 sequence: CATSDLKHQETQYF. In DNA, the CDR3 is TGTGCCACCAGTGATTTGAAGCACCAAGAGACCCAGTACTTC.

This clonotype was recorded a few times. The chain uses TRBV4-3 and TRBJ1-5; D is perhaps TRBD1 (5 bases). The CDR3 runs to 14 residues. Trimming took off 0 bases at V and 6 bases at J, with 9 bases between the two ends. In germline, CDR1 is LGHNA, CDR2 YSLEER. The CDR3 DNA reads TGCGCCAGCAGCCAAGATTTTGGGGGTCAGCCCCAGCATTTT. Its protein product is CASSQDFGGQPQHF.

The DNA of the CDR3 is TGCAGTGCTAGAAGTAGCGGAAAAAGCACAGATACGCAGTATTTT. It specifies CSARSSGKSTDTQYF. This rearrangement joins TRBV20-1 to TRBJ2-3, with D possibly matching TRBD2 (6 bases). This CDR3 spans 15 amino acids. Trimming removed 2 bases at V and 0 bases at J, with 12 bases between. The germline V gene encodes CDR1 DFQATT and CDR2 SNEGSKA (reference sequence).

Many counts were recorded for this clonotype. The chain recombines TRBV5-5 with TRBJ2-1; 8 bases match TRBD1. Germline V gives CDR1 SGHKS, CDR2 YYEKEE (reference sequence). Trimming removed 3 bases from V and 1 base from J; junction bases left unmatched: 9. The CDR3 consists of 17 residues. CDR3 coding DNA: TGTGCCAGCAGCTCCGGGGTTGGGACAGGTTCCTACAATGAGCAGTTCTTC. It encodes CASSSGVGTGSYNEQFF.

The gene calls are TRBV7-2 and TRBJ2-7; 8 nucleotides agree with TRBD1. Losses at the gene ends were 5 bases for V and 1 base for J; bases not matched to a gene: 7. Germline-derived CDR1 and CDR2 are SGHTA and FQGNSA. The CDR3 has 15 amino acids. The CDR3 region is CASSGQGAPSYEQYF. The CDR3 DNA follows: TGTGCCAGCAGCGGTCAGGGGGCCCCTTCCTACGAGCAGTACTTC.

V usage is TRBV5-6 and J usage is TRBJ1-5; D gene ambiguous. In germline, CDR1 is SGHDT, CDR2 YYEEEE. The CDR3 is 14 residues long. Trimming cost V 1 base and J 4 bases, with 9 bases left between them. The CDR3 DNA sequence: TGTGCCAGCAGCTTGAACAGCCTAAATCAGCCCCAGCATTTT. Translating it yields CASSLNSLNQPQHF. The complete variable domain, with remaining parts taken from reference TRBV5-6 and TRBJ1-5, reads DAGVTQSPTHLIKTRGQQVTLRCSPKSGHDTVSWYQQALGQGPQFIFQYYEEEERQRGNFPDRFSGHQFPNYSSELNVNALLLGDSALYLCASSLNSLNQPQHFGDGTRLSIL.

The CDR3 loop reads CASSPAGETTQYF. In DNA form, the CDR3 reads TGTGCCAGCAGCCCAGCGGGAGAAACGACCCAGTACTTC. The chain joins TRBV28 to TRBJ2-5; 8 bases are a match to TRBD2. The germline CDR1 and CDR2 sequences are MDHEN and SYDVKM. J was trimmed by 7 bases and V by 6 bases; bases with no gene match: 7. The CDR3 length is 13 residues.

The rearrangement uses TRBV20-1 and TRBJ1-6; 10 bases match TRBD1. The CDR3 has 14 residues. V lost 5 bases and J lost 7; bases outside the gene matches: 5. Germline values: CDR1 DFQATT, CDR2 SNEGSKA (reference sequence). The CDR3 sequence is CSADPGQGNSPLHF. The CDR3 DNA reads TGCAGTGCTGACCCGGGACAGGGGAATTCACCCCTCCACTTT.

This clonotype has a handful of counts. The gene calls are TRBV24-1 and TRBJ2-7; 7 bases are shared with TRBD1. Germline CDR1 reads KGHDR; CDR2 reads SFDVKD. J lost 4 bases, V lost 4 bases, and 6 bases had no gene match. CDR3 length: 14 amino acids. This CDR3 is CATSDPDRDYEQYF. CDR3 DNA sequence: TGTGCCACCAGTGACCCAGACAGGGATTACGAGCAGTACTTC.

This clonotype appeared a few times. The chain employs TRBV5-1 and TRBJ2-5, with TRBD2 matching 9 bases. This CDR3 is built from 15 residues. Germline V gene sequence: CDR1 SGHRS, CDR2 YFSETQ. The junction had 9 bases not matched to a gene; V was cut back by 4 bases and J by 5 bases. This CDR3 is CASSTTSGSGETQYF. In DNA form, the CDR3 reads TGCGCCAGCAGCACGACTAGCGGTTCTGGGGAGACCCAGTACTTC.

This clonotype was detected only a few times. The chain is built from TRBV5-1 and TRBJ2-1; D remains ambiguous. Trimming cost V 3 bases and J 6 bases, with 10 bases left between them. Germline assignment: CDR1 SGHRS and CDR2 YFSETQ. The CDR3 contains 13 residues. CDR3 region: CASSSASLNEQFF. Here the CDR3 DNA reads TGCGCCAGCAGCTCAGCGAGCCTCAATGAGCAGTTCTTC.

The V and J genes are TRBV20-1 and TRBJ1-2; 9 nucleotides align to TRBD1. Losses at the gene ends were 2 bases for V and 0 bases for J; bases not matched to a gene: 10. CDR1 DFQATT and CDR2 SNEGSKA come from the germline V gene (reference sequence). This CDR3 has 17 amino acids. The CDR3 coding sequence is TGCAGTGCTAGAACAGGGGGCGCTGGGCCGACTAACTATGGCTACACCTTC. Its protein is CSARTGGAGPTNYGYTF.

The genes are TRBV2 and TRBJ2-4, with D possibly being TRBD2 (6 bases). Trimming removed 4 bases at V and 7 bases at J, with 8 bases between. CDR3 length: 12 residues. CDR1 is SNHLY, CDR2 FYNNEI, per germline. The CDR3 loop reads CASSVGRNIQYF. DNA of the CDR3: TGTGCCAGCAGTGTTGGGAGGAACATTCAGTACTTC.

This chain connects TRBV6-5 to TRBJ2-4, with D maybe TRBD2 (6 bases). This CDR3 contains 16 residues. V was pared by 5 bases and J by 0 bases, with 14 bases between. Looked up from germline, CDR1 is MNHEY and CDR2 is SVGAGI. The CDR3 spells CASSHSSGLAKNIQYF. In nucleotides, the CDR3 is TGTGCCAGCAGTCACAGTTCGGGACTAGCCAAAAACATTCAGTACTTC.

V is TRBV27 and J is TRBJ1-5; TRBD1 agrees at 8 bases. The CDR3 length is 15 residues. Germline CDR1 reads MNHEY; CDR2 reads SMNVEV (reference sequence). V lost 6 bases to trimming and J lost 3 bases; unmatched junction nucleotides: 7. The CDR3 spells CASSTDRVNNQPQHF. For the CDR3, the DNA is TGTGCCAGCAGCACGGACAGGGTGAACAATCAGCCCCAGCATTTT.

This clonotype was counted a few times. CDR3 sequence reads: CATSGRGRGGSETQYF. For the CDR3, the DNA is TGTGCCACCAGTGGCCGCGGCAGGGGTGGGTCAGAGACCCAGTACTTC. V and J are TRBV24-1 and TRBJ2-5, with D possibly TRBD1 on 6 matching bases. The CDR3 has 16 amino acids. V was clipped by 5 bases and J by 4 bases, with 19 bases between them. CDR1 is KGHDR and CDR2 is SFDVKD in the germline V gene.

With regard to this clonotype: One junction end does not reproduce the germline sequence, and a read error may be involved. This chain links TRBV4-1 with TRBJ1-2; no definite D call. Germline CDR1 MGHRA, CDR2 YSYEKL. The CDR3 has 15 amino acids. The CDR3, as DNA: TGCACCAGCAGCCCCTATGCGGGAGCTAACTATGGCTACACCTTC. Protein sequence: CTSSPYAGANYGYTF.

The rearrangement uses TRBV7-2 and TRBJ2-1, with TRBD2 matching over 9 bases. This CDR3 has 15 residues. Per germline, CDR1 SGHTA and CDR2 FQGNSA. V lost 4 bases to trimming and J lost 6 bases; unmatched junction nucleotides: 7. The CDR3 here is CASSSPQRGANEQFF. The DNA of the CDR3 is TGTGCCAGCAGCTCCCCCCAGCGGGGGGCCAATGAGCAGTTCTTC.